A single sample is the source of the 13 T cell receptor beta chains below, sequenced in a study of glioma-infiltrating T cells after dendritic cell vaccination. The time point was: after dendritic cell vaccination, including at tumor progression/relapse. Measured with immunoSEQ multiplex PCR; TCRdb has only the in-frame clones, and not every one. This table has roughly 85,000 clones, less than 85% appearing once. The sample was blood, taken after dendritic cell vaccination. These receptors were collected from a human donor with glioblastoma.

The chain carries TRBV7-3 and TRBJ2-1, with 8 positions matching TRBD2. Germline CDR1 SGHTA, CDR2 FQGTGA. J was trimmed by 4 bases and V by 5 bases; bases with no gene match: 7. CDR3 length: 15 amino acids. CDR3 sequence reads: CASSHPPGGYNEQFF. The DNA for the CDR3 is TGTGCCAGCAGCCACCCCCCGGGGGGGTACAATGAGCAGTTCTTC.

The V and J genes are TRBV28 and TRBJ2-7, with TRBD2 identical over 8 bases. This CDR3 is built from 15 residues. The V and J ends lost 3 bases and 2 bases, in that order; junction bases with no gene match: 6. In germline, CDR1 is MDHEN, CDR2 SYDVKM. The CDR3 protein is CASSLLAGFTYEQYF. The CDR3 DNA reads TGTGCCAGCAGTTTGCTAGCGGGCTTCACCTACGAGCAGTACTTC. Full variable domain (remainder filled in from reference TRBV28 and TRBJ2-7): DVKVTQSSRYLVKRTGEKVFLECVQDMDHENMFWYRQDPGLGLRLIYFSYDVKMKEKGDIPEGYSVSREKKERFSLILESASTNQTSMYLCASSLLAGFTYEQYFGPGTRLTVT.

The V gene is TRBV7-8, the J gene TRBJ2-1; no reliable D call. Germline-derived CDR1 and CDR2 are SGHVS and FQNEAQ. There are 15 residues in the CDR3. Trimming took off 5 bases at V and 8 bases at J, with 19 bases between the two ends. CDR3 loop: CASSPTPDPLDEQFF. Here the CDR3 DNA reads TGTGCCAGCAGCCCGACTCCCGACCCCTTGGATGAGCAGTTCTTC.

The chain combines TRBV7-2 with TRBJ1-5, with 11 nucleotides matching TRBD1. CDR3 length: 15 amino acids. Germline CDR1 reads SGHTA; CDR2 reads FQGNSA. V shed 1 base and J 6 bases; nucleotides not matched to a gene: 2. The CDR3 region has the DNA TGTGCCAGCAGCTTAGTTGGGACAGGGGGTCAGCCCCAGCATTTT. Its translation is CASSLVGTGGQPQHF. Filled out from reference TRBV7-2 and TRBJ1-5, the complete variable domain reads GAGVSQSPSNKVTEKGKDVELRCDPISGHTALYWYRQSLGQGLEFLIYFQGNSAPDKSGLPSDRFSAERTGGSVSTLTIQRTQQEDSAVYLCASSLVGTGGQPQHFGDGTRLSIL.

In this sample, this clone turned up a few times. This chain's CDR3 is CASSLAPPRWETQYF. The DNA for the CDR3 is TGTGCCAGCAGCTTGGCCCCCCCTAGGTGGGAGACCCAGTACTTC. The J gene is TRBJ2-5, the V gene TRBV5-6, with D hard to call. This CDR3 is built from 15 residues. Germline V gene lookup returns CDR1 SGHDT and CDR2 YYEEEE. V shed 0 bases and J shed 5 bases, with 14 bases lying between them.

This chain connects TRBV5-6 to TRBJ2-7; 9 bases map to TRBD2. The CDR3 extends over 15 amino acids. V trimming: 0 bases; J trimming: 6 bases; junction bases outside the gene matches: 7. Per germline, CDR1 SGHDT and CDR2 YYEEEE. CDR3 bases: TGTGCCAGCAGCTTGGGGGTGGCGGGAGGGCTCGAGCAGTACTTC. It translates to CASSLGVAGGLEQYF.

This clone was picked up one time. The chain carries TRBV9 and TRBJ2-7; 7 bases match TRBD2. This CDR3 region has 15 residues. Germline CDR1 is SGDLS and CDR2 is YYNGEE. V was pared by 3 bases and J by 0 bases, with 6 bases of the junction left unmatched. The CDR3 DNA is TGTGCCAGCAGCGAGGGACTATCACACTCCTACGAGCAGTACTTC. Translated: CASSEGLSHSYEQYF.

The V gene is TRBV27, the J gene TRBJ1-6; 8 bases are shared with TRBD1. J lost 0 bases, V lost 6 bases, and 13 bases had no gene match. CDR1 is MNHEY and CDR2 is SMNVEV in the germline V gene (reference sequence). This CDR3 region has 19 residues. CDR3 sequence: CASSNDRGAGSSYNSPLHF. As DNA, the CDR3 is TGTGCCAGCAGCAATGACAGGGGAGCTGGGAGCTCCTATAATTCACCCCTCCACTTT.

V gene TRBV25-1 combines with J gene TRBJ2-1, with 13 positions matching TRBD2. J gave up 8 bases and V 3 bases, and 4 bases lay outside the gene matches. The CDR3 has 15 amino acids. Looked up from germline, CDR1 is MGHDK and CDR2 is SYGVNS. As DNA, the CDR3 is TGTGCCAGCAGTGACACTAGCGGGAGGGCCGATGAGCAGTTCTTC. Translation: CASSDTSGRADEQFF.

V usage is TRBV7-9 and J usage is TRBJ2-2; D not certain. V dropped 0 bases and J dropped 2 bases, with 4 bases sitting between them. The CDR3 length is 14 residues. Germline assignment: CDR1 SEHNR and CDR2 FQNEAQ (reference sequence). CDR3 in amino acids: CASSLALNTGELFF. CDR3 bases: TGTGCCAGCAGCTTAGCCCTCAACACCGGGGAGCTGTTTTTT.

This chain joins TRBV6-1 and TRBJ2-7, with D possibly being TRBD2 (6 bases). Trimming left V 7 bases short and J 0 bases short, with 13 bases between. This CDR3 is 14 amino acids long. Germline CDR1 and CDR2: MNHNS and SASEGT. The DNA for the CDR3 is TGTGCCAGCACCCTGGGACTGACCTCCTACGAGCAGTACTTC. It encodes CASTLGLTSYEQYF.

The CDR3 sequence: CASGQGTGSDTQYF. CDR3 DNA: TGTGCCAGCGGCCAGGGGACAGGGTCAGATACGCAGTATTTT. The V and J genes are TRBV9 and TRBJ2-3, with 9 nucleotides matching TRBD1. This CDR3 has 14 residues. CDR1 is SGDLS, CDR2 YYNGEE, per germline. J was trimmed by 4 bases and V by 7 bases; bases with no gene match: 7.

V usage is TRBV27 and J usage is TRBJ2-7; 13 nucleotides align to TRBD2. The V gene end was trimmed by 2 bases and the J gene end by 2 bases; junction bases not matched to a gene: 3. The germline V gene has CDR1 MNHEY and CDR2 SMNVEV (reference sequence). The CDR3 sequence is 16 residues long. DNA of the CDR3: TGTGCCAGCAGTTTACGGGGACTAGCGGGAACCTACGAGCAGTACTTC. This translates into CASSLRGLAGTYEQYF.